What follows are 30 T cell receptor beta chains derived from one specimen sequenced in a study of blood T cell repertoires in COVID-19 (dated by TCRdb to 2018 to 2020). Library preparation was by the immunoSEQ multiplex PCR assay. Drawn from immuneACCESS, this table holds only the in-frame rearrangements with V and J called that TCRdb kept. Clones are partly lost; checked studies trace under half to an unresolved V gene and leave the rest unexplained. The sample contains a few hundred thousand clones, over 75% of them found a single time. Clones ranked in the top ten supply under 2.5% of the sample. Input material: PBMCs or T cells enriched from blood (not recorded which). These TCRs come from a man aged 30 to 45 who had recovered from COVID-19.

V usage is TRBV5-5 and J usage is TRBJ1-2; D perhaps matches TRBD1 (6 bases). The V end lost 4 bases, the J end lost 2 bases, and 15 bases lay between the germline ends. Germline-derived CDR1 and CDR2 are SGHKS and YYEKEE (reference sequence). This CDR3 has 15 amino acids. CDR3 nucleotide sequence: TGTGCCAGCAGCCTTACATTCGGACAGAACTATGGCTACACCTTC. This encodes CASSLTFGQNYGYTF.

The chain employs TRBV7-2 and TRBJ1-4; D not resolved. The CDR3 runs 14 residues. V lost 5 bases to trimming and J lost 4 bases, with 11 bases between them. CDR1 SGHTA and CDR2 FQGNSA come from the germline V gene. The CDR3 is CASSLMGRNEKLFF. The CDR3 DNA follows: TGTGCCAGCAGCCTTATGGGCCGTAATGAAAAACTGTTTTTT.

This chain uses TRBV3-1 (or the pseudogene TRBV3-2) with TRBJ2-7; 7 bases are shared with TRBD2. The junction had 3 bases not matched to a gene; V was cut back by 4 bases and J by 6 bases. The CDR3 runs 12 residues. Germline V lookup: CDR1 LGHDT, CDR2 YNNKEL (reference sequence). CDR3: CASSRASGEQYF. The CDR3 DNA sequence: TGTGCCAGCAGCCGCGCTAGCGGCGAGCAGTACTTC.

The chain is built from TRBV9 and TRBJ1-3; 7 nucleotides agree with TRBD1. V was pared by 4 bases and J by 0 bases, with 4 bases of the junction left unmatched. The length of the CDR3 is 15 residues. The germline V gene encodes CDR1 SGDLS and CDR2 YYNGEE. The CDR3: CASSWGQPSGNTIYF. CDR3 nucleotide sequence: TGTGCCAGCAGCTGGGGACAGCCCTCTGGAAACACCATATATTTT. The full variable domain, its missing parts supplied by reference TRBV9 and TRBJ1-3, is DSGVTQTPKHLITATGQRVTLRCSPRSGDLSVYWYQQSLDQGLQFLIQYYNGEERAKGNILERFSAQQFPDLHSELNLSSLELGDSALYFCASSWGQPSGNTIYFGEGSWLTVV.

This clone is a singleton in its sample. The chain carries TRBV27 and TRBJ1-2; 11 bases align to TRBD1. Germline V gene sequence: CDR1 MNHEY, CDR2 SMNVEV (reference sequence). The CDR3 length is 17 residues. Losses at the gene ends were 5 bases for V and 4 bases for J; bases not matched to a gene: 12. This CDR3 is CASSAMGQGVSFYGYTF. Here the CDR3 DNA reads TGTGCCAGCAGTGCCATGGGACAGGGGGTTTCCTTCTATGGCTACACCTTC.

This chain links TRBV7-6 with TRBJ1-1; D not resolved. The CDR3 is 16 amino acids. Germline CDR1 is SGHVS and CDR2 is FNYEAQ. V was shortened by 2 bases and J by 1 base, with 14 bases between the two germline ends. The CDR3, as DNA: TGTGCCAGCAGCTTATGGGCGGGAGAGGGGAACACTGAAGCTTTCTTT. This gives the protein CASSLWAGEGNTEAFF.

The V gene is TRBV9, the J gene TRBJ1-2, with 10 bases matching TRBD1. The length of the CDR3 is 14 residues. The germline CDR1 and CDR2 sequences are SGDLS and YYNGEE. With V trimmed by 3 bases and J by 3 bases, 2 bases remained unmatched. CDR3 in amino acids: CASSAGTGDYGYTF. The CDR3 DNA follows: TGTGCCAGCAGCGCGGGGACAGGGGACTATGGCTACACCTTC.

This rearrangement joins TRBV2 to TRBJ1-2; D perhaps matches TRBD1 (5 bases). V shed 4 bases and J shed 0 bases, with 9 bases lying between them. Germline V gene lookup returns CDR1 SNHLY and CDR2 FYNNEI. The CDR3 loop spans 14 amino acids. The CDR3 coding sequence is TGTGCCAGCAGTGTTCGACAGTCTAACTATGGCTACACCTTC. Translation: CASSVRQSNYGYTF.

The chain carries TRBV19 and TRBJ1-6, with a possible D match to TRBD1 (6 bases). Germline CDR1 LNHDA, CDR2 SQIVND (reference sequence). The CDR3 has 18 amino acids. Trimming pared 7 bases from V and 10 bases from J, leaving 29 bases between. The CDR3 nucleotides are TGTGCCAGTACCGGGTTGAGTTGGGACCGACAGGCAAAGTCACCCCTCCACTTT. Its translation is CASTGLSWDRQAKSPLHF.

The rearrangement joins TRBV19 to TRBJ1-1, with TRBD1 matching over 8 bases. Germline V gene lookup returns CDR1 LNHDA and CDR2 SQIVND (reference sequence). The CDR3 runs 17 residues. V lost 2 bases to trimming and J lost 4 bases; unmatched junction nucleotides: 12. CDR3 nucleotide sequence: TGTGCCAGTAGTATACGCGGACAGGGCATACAGCCCACTGAAGCTTTCTTT. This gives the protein CASSIRGQGIQPTEAFF.

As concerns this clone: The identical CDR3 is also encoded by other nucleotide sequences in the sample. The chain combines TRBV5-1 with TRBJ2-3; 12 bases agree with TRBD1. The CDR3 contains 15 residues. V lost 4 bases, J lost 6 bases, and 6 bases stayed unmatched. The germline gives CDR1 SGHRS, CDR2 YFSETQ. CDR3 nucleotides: TGCGCCAGCAGCACGGGACAGGGGGCGTTGGATACGCAGTATTTT. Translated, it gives CASSTGQGALDTQYF.

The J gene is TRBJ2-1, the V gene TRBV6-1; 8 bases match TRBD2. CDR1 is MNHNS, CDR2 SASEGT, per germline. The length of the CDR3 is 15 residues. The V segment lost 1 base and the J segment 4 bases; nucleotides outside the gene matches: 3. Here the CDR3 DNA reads TGTGCCAGCAGTGAAGGGGCTAGCGGGTACAATGAGCAGTTCTTC. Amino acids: CASSEGASGYNEQFF.

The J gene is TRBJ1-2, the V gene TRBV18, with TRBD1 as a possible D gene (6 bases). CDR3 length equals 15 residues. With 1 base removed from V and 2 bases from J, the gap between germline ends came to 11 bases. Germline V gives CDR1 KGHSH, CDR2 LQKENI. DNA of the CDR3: TGTGCCAGCTCACCACAGGGGGAAATCAACTATGGCTACACCTTC. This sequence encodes CASSPQGEINYGYTF.

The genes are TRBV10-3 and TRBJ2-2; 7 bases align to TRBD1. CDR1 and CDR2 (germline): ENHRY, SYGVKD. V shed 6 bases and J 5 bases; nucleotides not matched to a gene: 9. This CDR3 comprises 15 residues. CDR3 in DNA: TGTGCCATCAGGGATACAGGGGAGATAACCGGGGAGCTGTTTTTT. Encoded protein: CAIRDTGEITGELFF.

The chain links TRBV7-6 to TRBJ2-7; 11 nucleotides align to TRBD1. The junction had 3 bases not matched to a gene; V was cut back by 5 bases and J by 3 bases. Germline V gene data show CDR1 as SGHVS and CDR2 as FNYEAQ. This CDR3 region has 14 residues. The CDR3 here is CASSEGTGGYEQYF. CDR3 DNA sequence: TGTGCCAGCAGCGAGGGGACAGGGGGCTACGAGCAGTACTTC.

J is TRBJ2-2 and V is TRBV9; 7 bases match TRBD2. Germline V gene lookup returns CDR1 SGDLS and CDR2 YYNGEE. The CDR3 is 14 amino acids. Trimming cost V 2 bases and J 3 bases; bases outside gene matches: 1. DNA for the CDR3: TGTGCCAGCAGCGTCCGGGGGGACACCGGGGAGCTGTTTTTT. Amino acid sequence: CASSVRGDTGELFF.

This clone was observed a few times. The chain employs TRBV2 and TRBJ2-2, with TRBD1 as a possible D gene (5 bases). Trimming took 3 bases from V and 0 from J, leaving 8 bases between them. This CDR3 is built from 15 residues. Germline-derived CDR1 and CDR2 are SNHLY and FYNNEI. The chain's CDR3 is CASSEDKANTGELFF. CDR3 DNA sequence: TGTGCCAGCAGTGAGGACAAAGCGAACACCGGGGAGCTGTTTTTT.

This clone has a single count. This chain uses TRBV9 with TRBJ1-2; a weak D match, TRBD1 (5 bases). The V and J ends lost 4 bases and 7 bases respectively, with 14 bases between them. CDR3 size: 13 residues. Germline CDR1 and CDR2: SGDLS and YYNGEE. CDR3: CASSRDSWGGYTF. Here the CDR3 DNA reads TGTGCCAGCAGCCGTGACAGCTGGGGTGGCTACACCTTC.

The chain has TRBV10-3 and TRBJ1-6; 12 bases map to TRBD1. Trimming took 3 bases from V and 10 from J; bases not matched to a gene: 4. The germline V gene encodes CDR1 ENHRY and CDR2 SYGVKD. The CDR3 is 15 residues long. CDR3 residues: CAISDPGQGASPLHF. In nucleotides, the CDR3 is TGTGCCATCAGTGACCCGGGACAGGGGGCCTCACCCCTCCACTTT.

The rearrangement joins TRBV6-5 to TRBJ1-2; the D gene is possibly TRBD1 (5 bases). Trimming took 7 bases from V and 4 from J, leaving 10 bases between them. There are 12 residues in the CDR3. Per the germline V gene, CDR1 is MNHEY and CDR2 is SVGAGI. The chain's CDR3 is CASIFGGYGYTF. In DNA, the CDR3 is TGTGCCAGCATTTTCGGGGGCTATGGCTACACCTTC.

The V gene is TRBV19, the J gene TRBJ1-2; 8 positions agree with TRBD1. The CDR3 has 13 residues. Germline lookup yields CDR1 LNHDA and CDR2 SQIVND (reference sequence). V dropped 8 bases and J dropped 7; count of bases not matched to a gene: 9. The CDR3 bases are TGTGCCAGTGGGGACAGGCTGGCCTCTGGCTACACCTTC. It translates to CASGDRLASGYTF. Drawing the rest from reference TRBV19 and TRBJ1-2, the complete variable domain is DGGITQSPKYLFRKEGQNVTLSCEQNLNHDAMYWYRQDPGQGLRLIYYSQIVNDFQKGDIAEGYSVSREKKESFPLTVTSAQKNPTAFYLCASGDRLASGYTFGSGTRLTVV.

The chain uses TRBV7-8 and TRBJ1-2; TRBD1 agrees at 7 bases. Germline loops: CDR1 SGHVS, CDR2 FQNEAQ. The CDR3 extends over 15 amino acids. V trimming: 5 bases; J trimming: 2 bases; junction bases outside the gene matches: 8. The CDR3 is CASSAQTGNNYGYTF. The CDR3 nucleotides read TGTGCCAGCAGCGCCCAGACAGGGAACAACTATGGCTACACCTTC. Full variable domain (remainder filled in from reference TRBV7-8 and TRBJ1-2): GAGVSQSPRYKVAKRGQDVALRCDPISGHVSLFWYQQALGQGPEFLTYFQNEAQLDKSGLPSDRFFAERPEGSVSTLKIQRTQQEDSAVYLCASSAQTGNNYGYTFGSGTRLTVV.

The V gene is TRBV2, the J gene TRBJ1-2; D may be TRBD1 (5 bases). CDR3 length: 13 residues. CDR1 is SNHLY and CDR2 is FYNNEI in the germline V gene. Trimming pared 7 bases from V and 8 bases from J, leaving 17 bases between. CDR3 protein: CASTPRGVGGYTF. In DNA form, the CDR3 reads TGTGCCAGCACCCCGCGGGGGGTGGGAGGCTACACCTTC.

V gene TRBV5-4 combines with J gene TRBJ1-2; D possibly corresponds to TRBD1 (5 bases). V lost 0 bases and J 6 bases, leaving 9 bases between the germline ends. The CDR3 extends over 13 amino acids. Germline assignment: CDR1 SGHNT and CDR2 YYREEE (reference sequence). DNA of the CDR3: TGTGCCAGCAGCTTGGCGGGGGGAAATGGCTACACCTTC. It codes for CASSLAGGNGYTF.

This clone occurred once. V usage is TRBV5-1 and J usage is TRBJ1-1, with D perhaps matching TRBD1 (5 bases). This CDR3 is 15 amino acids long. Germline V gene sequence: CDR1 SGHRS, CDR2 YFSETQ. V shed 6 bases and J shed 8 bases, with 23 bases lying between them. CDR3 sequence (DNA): TGCGCCAGCACGGTTAGCGGGACGCGGCTTGAAGAAGCTTTCTTT. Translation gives CASTVSGTRLEEAFF.

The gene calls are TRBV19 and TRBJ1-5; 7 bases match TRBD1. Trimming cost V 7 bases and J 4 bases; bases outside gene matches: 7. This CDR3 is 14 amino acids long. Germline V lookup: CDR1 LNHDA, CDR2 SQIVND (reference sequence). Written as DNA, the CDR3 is TGTGCCAGTATCGACAGGGATTGGAATCAGCCCCAGCATTTT. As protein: CASIDRDWNQPQHF.

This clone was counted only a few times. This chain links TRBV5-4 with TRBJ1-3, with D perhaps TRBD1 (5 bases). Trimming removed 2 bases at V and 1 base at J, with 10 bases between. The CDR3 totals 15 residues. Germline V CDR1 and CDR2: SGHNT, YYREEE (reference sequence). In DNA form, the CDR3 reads TGTGCCAGCAGCTTAGGGAAGGGGTCTGGAAACACCATATATTTT. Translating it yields CASSLGKGSGNTIYF.

In DNA form, the CDR3 reads TGTGCCATCAGTGTACTAGCGGGGAACAATGAGCAGTTCTTC. It translates to CAISVLAGNNEQFF. The V gene is TRBV10-3, the J gene TRBJ2-1, with TRBD2 matching 10 bases. CDR1 and CDR2 from the germline V gene are ENHRY and SYGVKD. This CDR3 region has 14 residues. J lost 5 bases, V lost 4 bases, and 2 bases had no gene match.

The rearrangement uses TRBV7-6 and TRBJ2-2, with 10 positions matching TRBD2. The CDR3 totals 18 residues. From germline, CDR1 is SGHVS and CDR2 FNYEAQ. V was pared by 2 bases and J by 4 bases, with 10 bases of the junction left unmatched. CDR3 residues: CASSLFTSGAGSTGELFF. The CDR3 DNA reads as TGTGCCAGCAGCTTATTCACTAGCGGGGCGGGGAGCACCGGGGAGCTGTTTTTT.

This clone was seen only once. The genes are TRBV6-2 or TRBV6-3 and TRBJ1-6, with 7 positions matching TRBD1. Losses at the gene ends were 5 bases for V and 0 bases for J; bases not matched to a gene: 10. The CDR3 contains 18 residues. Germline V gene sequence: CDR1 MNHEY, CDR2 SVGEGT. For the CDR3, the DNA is TGTGCCAGCAGTCTACAGGGGCCACCGAGCTCCTATAATTCACCCCTCCACTTT. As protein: CASSLQGPPSSYNSPLHF.